The sequence of this TCR beta chain was determined in a study of T cell repertoires in cytomegalovirus infection. Study context: From public TCR beta signatures came an indication of both CMV infection and matching HLA type.

Study-wide results and caveats: Within the response measured ex vivo, HLA-C-restricted CMV-specific TCR beta clonotypes were dominant. The study identified carriers of CMV plus the relevant HLA from cumulative public TCR beta family frequency.

TCRdb reprocessed the reads via MiXCR and lists one record per CDR3 protein. The sample yields fewer than 550,000 distinct CDR3 sequences, 25% to 40% seen once. About this clonotype itself: Antigen specificity is unknown.

The germline V gene has CDR1 MNHEY and CDR2 SVGEGT. Trimming cost V 10 bases and J 8 bases, with 21 bases left between them. The CDR3 is 13 residues long. The specimen sequenced was PBMCs. The V and J genes are TRBV6-2 or TRBV6-3 and TRBJ2-7; no clear D gene. The TCR was taken from a human donor in good health (CMV status not recorded). Some clones in this sample may be carry-over from other donors' samples. The CDR3 DNA reads TGTGCCACAGCTCGACCCGGTCGAACACAGCAGTACTTC. Translated: CATARPGRTQQYF.